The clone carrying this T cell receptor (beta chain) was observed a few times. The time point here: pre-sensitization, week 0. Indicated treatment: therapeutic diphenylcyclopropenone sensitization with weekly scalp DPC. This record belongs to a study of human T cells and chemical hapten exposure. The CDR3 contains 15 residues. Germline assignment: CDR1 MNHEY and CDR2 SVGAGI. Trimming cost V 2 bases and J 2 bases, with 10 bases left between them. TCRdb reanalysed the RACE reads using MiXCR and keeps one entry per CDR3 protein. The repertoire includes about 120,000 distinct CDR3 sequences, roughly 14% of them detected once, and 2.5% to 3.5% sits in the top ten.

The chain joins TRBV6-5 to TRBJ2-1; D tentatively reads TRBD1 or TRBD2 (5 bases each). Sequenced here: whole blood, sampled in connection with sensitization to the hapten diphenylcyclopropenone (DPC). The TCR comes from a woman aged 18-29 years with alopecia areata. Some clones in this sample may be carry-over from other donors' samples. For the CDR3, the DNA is TGTGCCAGCAGTTACCGGGACGGCGCCTACAATGAGCAGTTCTTC. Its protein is CASSYRDGAYNEQFF.